The following is a T cell receptor beta chain sequence with its context. The sample comes from a study of cytomegalovirus exposure and HLA in healthy donors. The CDR3 spans 13 residues. Germline V CDR1 and CDR2: SQVTM, ANQGSEA. Trimming at V came to 3 bases and at J to 6 bases, leaving 3 bases not matched to a gene. Profiled with immunoSEQ multiplex PCR; TCRdb holds only in-frame clones, not every one. The sample holds 350,000 or so clones, roughly 90% seen once. This TCR was recovered from a young woman in good health and CMV-seronegative. This chain links TRBV29-1 with TRBJ2-1, with 9 bases lining up with TRBD2. The sequenced sample consisted of PBMCs. In DNA, the CDR3 is TGCAGCGTTGATGGCGGGGGGGTCAATGAGCAGTTCTTC. Residues: CSVDGGGVNEQFF.